This entry is about one T cell receptor (beta chain). The target of this receptor is not known. Within one base of it there is no much larger clone, and no base qualities were kept. The sample's time point label is to be understood as: roughly 25 months on ibrutinib. For TCR beta library preparation, approximately 2.2 micrograms of genomic DNA were isolated from cryopreserved PBMCs. Longitudinal blood samples from CLL patients on ibrutinib monotherapy underwent high-throughput TCR beta sequencing. The patients took part in an open-label, single-center phase 2 trial of ibrutinib monotherapy. The data originate from a study of cytotoxic CD8 clonotypes in ibrutinib-treated CLL (dated by TCRdb to the early 2020s). Study-level background: The cohort was composed of 11 relapsed/refractory and around 14 treatment-naive patients; IGHV unmutated status was identified in under 18 patients. Samples at response were collected after a median of approximately twelve months of treatment, with a range of roughly 6 to 36 months. Samples averaged 255,043 productive templates and about 94,000 productive rearrangements. Patients were still on ibrutinib when every remission and progressive disease sample was collected. Cryopreserved peripheral blood mononuclear cells were obtained prior to treatment, at the time of response, and at either disease progression or sustained remission. Responses were partial in 24 patients and complete in 2; after median about 70 months follow-up, about 14 stayed in remission and some twelve progressed. Of the approximately 87 people in the trial, 25 to 30 had longitudinal samples available.

The goal of deep resolution MiSeq sequencing was a depth between 1 in 1 million and 1 in 200,000 T cells, and coverage averaged 10x per clonotype. TCR beta libraries were generated with the immunoSEQ hsTCRB Kit. As for how the authors treated the data: The data were analyzed with ImmunoSEQ Analyzer and ImmunoSEQ Data Assistant, and V, D and J gene assignments followed IMGT definitions. Clonality, which ranges from 0 to 1, was calculated by subtracting the normalized Shannon entropy of productive rearrangement frequencies from one. Only overrepresented clonotypes making up at least 0.05% of each patient's repertoire were included in the public clonotype analysis. Some twelve age-matched healthy donor repertoires from immuneACCESS were used as controls for clonality. TCRdb provides this immuneACCESS table in a form limited to in-frame rearrangements. Some clones are lacking; in checked studies, under half of them reflect an unresolved V gene, and why the rest are absent is not known. The D gene and trimming were derived from the DNA, and the V and J assignments and clone size from that table. The sample contains about 130,000 clones, 84% of them found a single time. Around 3.3% of the sample is taken by the ten largest.

From a lookup of the germline V gene, CDR1 and CDR2 are MDHEN and SYDVKM. CDR3 length: 13 amino acids, cysteine to phenylalanine. Only the CDR3 region is kept as DNA, spanning 39 bases read in frame from base 1. The trim is 5 bases for V and 6 bases for J, with a gap of 14 bases between the germline ends. What the work shows at the level of the full study, not this receptor alone: At baseline, clonality was higher than in age-matched healthy donors and showed a strong correlation with circulating CD8+ T-cell counts. At ibrutinib response clonality went up, during sustained remission it held steady, and at progression it dropped back toward baseline. Public clonotypes were rare and either contracted or stayed stable during treatment, and the rise in clonality at ibrutinib response reflected the expansion of private clonotypes. Sustained-remission and progressing patients did not have matched sampling times, and lymph node repertoires were not examined.

The chain links TRBV28 with TRBJ2-7, and the D gene may be TRBD2, 6 bases matching. Specimen: PBMCs, collected after 24 months of ibrutinib treatment. The sequence was obtained from a human donor with chronic lymphocytic leukemia. The CDR3: CASSPSGGPEQYF. The sequence in DNA is TGTGCCAGCAGTCCGAGTGGAGGGCCCGAGCAGTACTTC.